These T cell receptor beta chains were read from a single sample in a study of Ad26.COV2.S vaccination and SARS-CoV-2 variants. The data were produced by immunoSEQ multiplex PCR, yet TCRdb's version contains in-frame clones alone and is incomplete. The sample includes roughly 150,000 clones, more than 80% of them seen just once. The starting material was peripheral blood, obtained after recovery from COVID-19. All receptors come from a human donor who had recovered from COVID-19. Each CDR3 is given with its conserved first and last residue. A D gene is named only where the DNA matches it firmly. Rows may omit the clone size; those that give it use once, few, many or a size class.

few,TRBJ1-1,TRBV29-1,-,TGCAGCGCTGATGGACCAAACACTGAAGCTTTCTTT,CSADGPNTEAFF
-,TRBJ1-1,TRBV10-3,-,TGTGCCACAAGGGGGGGCGAGTCTGAAGCTTTCTTT,CATRGGESEAFF
-,TRBJ2-3,TRBV11-2,-,TGTGCCAGCAGCTCGGACAGATGGGGCACAGATACGCAGTATTTT,CASSSDRWGTDTQYF
once,TRBJ1-4,TRBV29-1,-,TGCAGCGTTGAGGGTCCAGGGACTAATGAAAAACTGTTTTTT,CSVEGPGTNEKLFF
-,TRBJ2-7,TRBV3-1/TRBV3-2,-,TGTGCCAGCAGCCAACTAGGGGGAAACGAGCAGTACTTC,CASSQLGGNEQYF
-,TRBJ2-7,TRBV5-1,-,TGCGCCAGCGGCCGGACCGGCGGACAGACCTACGAGCAGTACTTC,CASGRTGGQTYEQYF
-,TRBJ2-7,TRBV7-9,TRBD1,TGTGCCAGCAGCTCCTCAACCGGGACAGGGTCCGAGCAGTACTTC,CASSSSTGTGSEQYF
-,TRBJ2-3,TRBV4-3,-,TGCGCCAGCAGCGAGAGCACCCTGCGGGATACGCAGTATTTT,CASSESTLRDTQYF
-,TRBJ1-5,TRBV6-6,-,TGTGCCAGCAGTACGCGGGGGTCCCAGCATTTT,CASSTRGSQHF
-,TRBJ2-1,TRBV5-1,-,TGCGCCAGCAGCTCCTGGGGGTTCCAGTTCTTC,CASSSWGFQFF
-,TRBJ2-7,TRBV19,-,TGTGCCAGTAGTATTCGGGACGGCCCCTACGAGCAGTACTTC,CASSIRDGPYEQYF
-,TRBJ1-1,TRBV7-2,TRBD1,TGTGCCAGCAGCTTAGTTACAGGGGTAGGCACTGAAGCTTTCTTT,CASSLVTGVGTEAFF
-,TRBJ2-3,TRBV27,-,TGTGCCAGCAGTGTTAGCGACGACAGGGATACGCAGTATTTT,CASSVSDDRDTQYF
-,TRBJ2-5,TRBV6-5,-,TGTGCCAGCAGTTACGGTGGGGCCCAAGAGACCCAGTACTTC,CASSYGGAQETQYF
-,TRBJ2-5,TRBV10-1,TRBD2,TGCGCCAGCAGTGAGACTAGCGGGGGGAAAGGGACCCAGTACTTC,CASSETSGGKGTQYF
-,TRBJ2-6,TRBV7-9,-,TGTGCCAGCAGCTATCGAGGGGCCCTTTGGAGCTCTGGGGCCAACGTCCTGACTTTC,CASSYRGALWSSGANVLTF
-,TRBJ2-7,TRBV7-2,TRBD2,TGTGCCAGCAGCTTAGGCTCTAGCGGGGTGAGCGAGCAGTACTTC,CASSLGSSGVSEQYF
once,TRBJ2-1,TRBV24-1,TRBD2,TGTGCCACCAGTGACCCGGGACTAGCGGGGGGCCGGTTCTTC,CATSDPGLAGGRFF
-,TRBJ1-1,TRBV5-1,TRBD1,TGCGCCAGCAGCTTGGAAGGGGGCGGTGAAGCTTTCTTT,CASSLEGGGEAFF
-,TRBJ1-2,TRBV28,-,TGTGCCAGCATGGAGGGACGGACATCTTCTTGTACCTTC,CASMEGRTSSCTF
-,TRBJ1-1,TRBV20-1,TRBD1,TGCATCAACAGACAGGGGCTAGAAGCTTTCTTT,CINRQGLEAFF
-,TRBJ2-2,TRBV2,-,TGTGCCAGCAAGATGGGAGGCCTACTCGGCGGGGAGCTGTTTTTT,CASKMGGLLGGELFF
once,TRBJ2-2,TRBV11-3,-,TGTGCCAGCAGTCCGCAGAGGTACACCGGGGAGCTGTTTTTT,CASSPQRYTGELFF
-,TRBJ1-2,TRBV5-1,-,TGCGCCAGCAGCCCGGGGCCTAACTATGGCTACACCTTC,CASSPGPNYGYTF
-,TRBJ2-1,TRBV27,-,TGTGCCAGCAGTTTATCAGTGAGGCAAGCTGTACCCTACAATGAGCAGTTCTTC,CASSLSVRQAVPYNEQFF
-,TRBJ1-1,TRBV25-1,TRBD1,TGTGCCAGCAGTGGGGCAGGGGCAGGGGGGACTGAAGCTTTCTTT,CASSGAGAGGTEAFF
-,TRBJ2-7,TRBV6-2/TRBV6-3,-,TGTGCCAGCAGTTACCCCGACAGTTCCTACGAGCAGTACTTC,CASSYPDSSYEQYF
-,TRBJ2-7,TRBV5-1,-,TGCGCCAGCAGAACTGACGGGACCCCCGAGGGTGAGCAGTACTTC,CASRTDGTPEGEQYF
-,TRBJ2-4,TRBV7-2,-,TGTGCCAGCAGCTTAGAAGCCACCATAGCCAAAAACATTCAGTACTTC,CASSLEATIAKNIQYF
-,TRBJ1-3,TRBV4-1,-,TGCGCCAGCAGCCAAATCGGGATCTCTGGAAACACCATATATTTT,CASSQIGISGNTIYF
-,TRBJ2-1,TRBV6-5,-,TGTGCCAGCATGGGGGCCAGCTCCTACAATGAGCAGTTCTTC,CASMGASSYNEQFF
-,TRBJ1-6,TRBV5-5,-,TGTGCCAGCAGCTCATCCCCGGGACAAAGCTATTCACCCCTCCACTTT,CASSSSPGQSYSPLHF
-,TRBJ1-6,TRBV4-3,-,TGCGCCAGCAGCCAAGCGGTGACCTATAATTCACCCCTCCACTTT,CASSQAVTYNSPLHF
-,TRBJ2-6,TRBV7-6,-,TGTGCCAGCAGCCTTATCCCGGACAGCGTGGGGGCCAACGTCCTGACTTTC,CASSLIPDSVGANVLTF
-,TRBJ1-2,TRBV18,-,TGTGCCAGCTCACTGACGACAGTTGATCACTATGGCTACACCTTC,CASSLTTVDHYGYTF
once,TRBJ1-2,TRBV27,-,TGTGCCAGCAGTTCCCCAATGAACTTGGACTATGGCTACACCTTC,CASSSPMNLDYGYTF
-,TRBJ1-2,TRBV18,-,TGTGCCAGCTCACGCACCGACCGGGGGGGCTACACCTTC,CASSRTDRGGYTF
once,TRBJ1-2,TRBV13,-,TGTGCCAGCAGTCCACCTGGGGCAGAAATCAACTATGGCTACACCTTC,CASSPPGAEINYGYTF
-,TRBJ2-7,TRBV7-8,TRBD1,TGTGCCAGCGGTAACTGGGGCAGGGGGCGATGGGACGAGCAGTACTTC,CASGNWGRGRWDEQYF
-,TRBJ1-2,TRBV6-4,-,TGTGCCAGCAGGGAGCTGGCGGGTCCCAACTATGGCTACACCTTC,CASRELAGPNYGYTF
-,TRBJ1-4,TRBV2,-,TGTGCCAGCAGTAAAAACGACCATAATGAAAAACTGTTTTTT,CASSKNDHNEKLFF
-,TRBJ1-5,TRBV5-1,-,TGCGCCAGCAGCTTGGGGGGAAGCAATCAGCCCCAGCATTTT,CASSLGGSNQPQHF
-,TRBJ2-3,TRBV12-3/TRBV12-4,-,TGTGCCAGCAGTGACACAGACACAGATACGCAGTATTTT,CASSDTDTDTQYF
-,TRBJ1-4,TRBV19,-,TGTGCCAGTACCCCCGTGTCAGGGAATGAAAAACTGTTTTTT,CASTPVSGNEKLFF
-,TRBJ1-6,TRBV3-1/TRBV3-2,TRBD1,TGTGCCAGCAGCCAGGGACAGGCAAATTCACCCCTCCACTTT,CASSQGQANSPLHF
-,TRBJ1-1,TRBV12-3/TRBV12-4,-,TGTGCCAGCGCGGGGGGAGGGACTGAAGCTTTCTTT,CASAGGGTEAFF
-,TRBJ1-5,TRBV2,-,TGTGCCAGCAGTGAAAGAGGGTTCCGAGGTCAGCCCCAGCATTTT,CASSERGFRGQPQHF
-,TRBJ2-3,TRBV4-1,-,TGCGCCAGCAGCCAATTTGCGGGGAGCACAGATACGCAGTATTTT,CASSQFAGSTDTQYF
-,TRBJ2-7,TRBV18,-,TGTGCCAGCTCACCAGGGACGAACTACGAGCAGTACTTC,CASSPGTNYEQYF
-,TRBJ2-7,TRBV6-5,TRBD1,TGTGCCAGCAGTCGAACGGGACAGGCCTCCTACGAGCAGTACTTC,CASSRTGQASYEQYF
-,TRBJ2-7,TRBV5-1,TRBD1,TGCGCCAGCAGCTCGGGACAGGGTGGAAGCGAGCAGTACTTC,CASSSGQGGSEQYF
-,TRBJ1-2,TRBV9,TRBD1,TGTGCCAGCAGCTTTGGGACAGGGGTAGGCTATGGCTACACCTTC,CASSFGTGVGYGYTF
-,TRBJ2-1,TRBV2,-,TGTGCCAGCAGTGGAGGCACCGCCTACAATGAGCAGTTCTTC,CASSGGTAYNEQFF
many,TRBJ1-2,TRBV5-6,-,TGTGCCAGCAGCTTGTGGGGGACGGAGAACTTTTGGGACACCTTC,CASSLWGTENFWDTF
-,TRBJ1-2,TRBV5-3,-,TGTGCCAGAAGCTCCTCCCCCCAGGGTATAATCCCTTATGGCTACACCTTC,CARSSSPQGIIPYGYTF
-,TRBJ2-3,TRBV7-9,-,TGTGCCAGCAGCTTACATTCGGGGGGCACAGATACGCAGTATTTT,CASSLHSGGTDTQYF
-,TRBJ1-1,TRBV19,-,TGTGCCAGTAGTATAGTCAGGGGTCAGAACACTGAAGCTTTCTTT,CASSIVRGQNTEAFF
-,TRBJ2-1,TRBV5-1,-,TGCGCCAGCAGCCCTACCCGGACAGATTTCTACAATGAGCAGTTCTTC,CASSPTRTDFYNEQFF
-,TRBJ2-7,TRBV3-1/TRBV3-2,TRBD1,TGTGCCAGCAGCCATCCTAGGACAGGGTCCTACGAGCAGTACTTC,CASSHPRTGSYEQYF